This is a list of T cell receptor beta chains from one sample in a study of response to subunit inactivated influenza vaccine. TCRdb reprocessed the RT-PCR reads via MiXCR and lists one record per CDR3 protein. The data contain roughly 670,000 distinct CDR3 sequences, 12% to 15% of them singletons. The sequencing here drew on PBMCs from blood, taken roughly 15 days before vaccination. These receptors came from a man over 45 who received an inactivated influenza vaccine. The CDR3 runs from the conserved cysteine through the conserved F or W. The D gene is left open where the match is weak. Rows may omit the clone size; those that give it use once, few, many or a size class.

J,size,D,V,CDR3,DNA
TRBJ1-1,few,NA,TRBV5-1,CASSLEVRNTEAFF,TGCGCCAGCAGCTTGGAGGTTAGGAACACTGAAGCTTTCTTT
TRBJ2-3,few,TRBD2,TRBV29-1,CSGGVLADTDTQYF,TGCAGCGGTGGGGTGCTAGCGGACACAGATACGCAGTATTTT
TRBJ2-3,NA,TRBD2,TRBV4-2,CASSQPRWDVPGLAGSTDTQYF,TGTGCCAGCAGCCAGCCTCGTTGGGACGTACCGGGACTAGCGGGGAGCACAGATACGCAGTATTTT
TRBJ2-1,few,NA,TRBV6-5,CASSYSKGLRAVNEQFF,TGTGCCAGCAGTTACTCGAAGGGATTACGGGCGGTCAATGAGCAGTTCTTC
TRBJ2-3,few,NA,TRBV28,CASSILARQGSDTQYF,TGTGCCAGCAGTATCTTAGCTCGGCAGGGATCAGATACGCAGTATTTT
TRBJ2-7,NA,TRBD1,TRBV6-1,CASSVGQGNPSYEQYF,TGTGCCAGCAGTGTTGGACAGGGGAACCCCTCCTACGAGCAGTACTTC
TRBJ1-2,NA,NA,TRBV20-1,CSAADGATYTF,TGCAGTGCCGCGGACGGAGCGACCTACACCTTC
TRBJ2-7,NA,TRBD2,TRBV5-6,CASSLRTSEKYF,TGTGCCAGCAGCCTCCGGACTAGCGAGAAGTACTTC
TRBJ1-3,NA,TRBD1,TRBV6-5,CASRRTGFGNTIYF,TGTGCCAGCAGACGGACAGGCTTTGGAAACACCATATATTTT
TRBJ2-3,few,TRBD2,TRBV20-1,CSAFPRGGRADTQYF,TGCAGTGCTTTCCCCCGGGGGGGGCGGGCAGATACGCAGTATTTT
TRBJ2-7,NA,NA,TRBV5-1,CASSLKFPAGTYEQYF,TGCGCCAGCAGCTTGAAATTCCCAGCAGGTACCTACGAGCAGTACTTC
TRBJ1-5,NA,NA,TRBV5-1,CASSLGIEGQPQHF,TGCGCCAGCAGCTTGGGGATAGAAGGTCAGCCCCAGCATTTT
TRBJ1-5,NA,NA,TRBV20-1,CSAPSPVSNQPQHF,TGCAGTGCCCCCAGCCCGGTTAGCAATCAGCCCCAGCATTTT
TRBJ2-2,few,NA,TRBV5-6,CASNSGYSTGELFF,TGTGCCAGCAACTCGGGCTATTCTACCGGGGAGCTGTTTTTT
TRBJ1-4,NA,NA,TRBV25-1,CASSDRAGKLFF,TGTGCCAGCAGTGACAGGGCGGGAAAACTGTTTTTT
TRBJ1-2,NA,NA,TRBV11-2,CASSFSGQGDGANYGYAF,TGTGCCAGCAGCTTCAGTGGGCAGGGAGACGGAGCTAACTATGGCTACGCCTTC
TRBJ2-1,NA,NA,TRBV7-2,CASSFLAGLSYNEQFF,TGTGCCAGCAGCTTCTTGGCGGGGTTATCCTACAATGAGCAGTTCTTC
TRBJ2-5,NA,NA,TRBV12-3/TRBV12-4,CASTYQQGGWETQYF,TGTGCCAGCACCTATCAACAGGGTGGGTGGGAGACCCAGTACTTC
TRBJ1-6,NA,NA,TRBV10-3,CAISDGGFSPLHF,TGTGCCATCAGTGATGGGGGGTTTTCACCCCTCCACTTT
TRBJ2-6,few,NA,TRBV5-1,CASSLARQGGTTGANVLTF,TGCGCCAGCAGCTTGGCCAGACAGGGAGGTACCACTGGGGCCAACGTCCTGACTTTC
TRBJ2-3,few,TRBD2,TRBV20-1,CSGLTIGGSLTDTQYF,TGCAGTGGTTTGACGATCGGCGGGAGCCTCACAGATACGCAGTATTTT
TRBJ2-7,NA,TRBD2,TRBV4-1,CASSLERGGGEQYF,TGCGCCAGCAGCCTCGAGCGGGGGGGCGGCGAGCAGTACTTC
TRBJ1-1,many,NA,TRBV20-1,CSSRGYTEAFF,TGCAGTTCTAGAGGATATACTGAAGCTTTCTTT
TRBJ2-7,few,NA,TRBV29-1,CSVVRDHEQYF,TGCAGCGTTGTGAGGGACCACGAGCAGTACTTC
TRBJ1-3,many,NA,TRBV11-2,CASSLGSFSGNTIYF,TGTGCCAGCAGCCTCGGGTCTTTCTCTGGAAACACCATATATTTT